This entry lists 12 T cell receptor beta chains sequenced from one sample in a study of shared clonotypes between healthy human individuals. Assay used: immunoSEQ multiplex PCR; TCRdb lists only in-frame clones, some missing. The sample shows about 550,000 clones, about 95% of them seen only once. CD8 cells regarded as naive lacked CD45RO, were positively chosen for CCR7, and omitted terminally differentiated effector memory CD45RA+ cells. The sequencing input was naive CD8+ T cells sorted from blood. The receptor set was obtained from a woman in her twenties or thirties in good health.

The V gene is TRBV4-1, the J gene TRBJ2-2; D possibly matches TRBD1 or TRBD2 (5 bases each). The CDR3 totals 19 residues. The germline V and J ends were trimmed by 4 bases and 3 bases, with 24 bases remaining between them. Germline-derived CDR1 and CDR2 are MGHRA and YSYEKL. The CDR3 loop reads CASSPGGSSGTRYTGELFF. The CDR3 DNA reads as TGCGCCAGCAGCCCAGGAGGCAGCTCCGGGACCAGATACACCGGGGAGCTGTTTTTT.

The chain employs TRBV5-1 and TRBJ2-1; 9 bases match TRBD2. V lost 4 bases to trimming and J lost 6 bases; unmatched junction nucleotides: 14. Germline V gene data show CDR1 as SGHRS and CDR2 as YFSETQ. The CDR3 is 17 residues long. Here the CDR3 reads CASSPWEREAEFNEQFF. The CDR3 bases are TGCGCCAGCAGCCCATGGGAGCGGGAGGCGGAGTTCAATGAGCAGTTCTTC.

The rearrangement joins TRBV6-5 to TRBJ2-1; TRBD2 aligns across 10 bases. Germline CDR1 reads MNHEY; CDR2 reads SVGAGI. The CDR3 is made up of 15 amino acids. The ends lost 6 bases at V and 3 bases at J; junction bases unmatched: 5. The CDR3 DNA follows: TGTGCCAGCAGCTCCAGCGGGAGGGACTACAATGAGCAGTTCTTC. Translation gives CASSSSGRDYNEQFF.

This chain links TRBV27 with TRBJ2-1; 12 bases align to TRBD2. Germline V lookup: CDR1 MNHEY, CDR2 SMNVEV (reference sequence). The CDR3 is made up of 16 amino acids. Losses at the gene ends were 5 bases for V and 0 bases for J; bases not matched to a gene: 2. CDR3 residues: CASSQTSGSSYNEQFF. DNA of the CDR3: TGTGCCAGCAGTCAGACTAGCGGGAGCTCCTACAATGAGCAGTTCTTC.

This chain connects TRBV7-2 to TRBJ2-4, with TRBD2 matching over 9 bases. Losses at the gene ends were 4 bases for V and 5 bases for J; bases not matched to a gene: 6. The germline CDR1 and CDR2 sequences are SGHTA and FQGNSA. The CDR3 consists of 15 residues. The CDR3 reads CASSSRPSGENIQYF. The CDR3 DNA is TGTGCCAGCAGCTCTCGGCCTAGCGGGGAAAACATTCAGTACTTC.

The rearrangement uses TRBV29-1 and TRBJ2-2, with TRBD1 as a possible D gene (6 bases). CDR1 is SQVTM and CDR2 is ANQGSEA in the germline V gene. Trimming took off 3 bases at V and 0 bases at J, with 11 bases between the two ends. This CDR3 comprises 15 residues. The CDR3 DNA follows: TGCAGCGTTGATTTAGGACAGACGAACACCGGGGAGCTGTTTTTT. It is translated as CSVDLGQTNTGELFF.

This clone was seen a single time. V usage is TRBV6-1 and J usage is TRBJ2-3; 7 bases align to TRBD2. V shed 3 bases and J 6 bases; nucleotides not matched to a gene: 15. The CDR3 extends over 17 amino acids. CDR1 and CDR2 from the germline V gene are MNHNS and SASEGT. The CDR3 DNA is TGTGCCAGCAGTGAGCTTGGGACTATTGGCCCACTGGATACGCAGTATTTT. Protein: CASSELGTIGPLDTQYF.

The chain carries TRBV19 and TRBJ2-1, with 8 bases lining up with TRBD1. The junction had 9 bases not matched to a gene; V was cut back by 3 bases and J by 8 bases. The CDR3 covers 15 residues. Per germline, CDR1 LNHDA and CDR2 SQIVND (reference sequence). The CDR3 loop reads CASSIRDRGVYEQFF. CDR3 coding DNA: TGTGCCAGTAGTATCCGAGACAGGGGAGTTTATGAGCAGTTCTTC.

The chain couples TRBV7-6 to TRBJ2-7; D is undetermined. From germline, CDR1 is SGHVS and CDR2 FNYEAQ. Deletions cut 4 bases from V and 1 base from J, with 8 bases between. The CDR3 is made up of 13 amino acids. CDR3 bases: TGTGCCAGCAGCTCTTTCAGGTCCTACGAGCAGTACTTC. It translates to CASSSFRSYEQYF.

The genes are TRBV15 and TRBJ2-1; D might be TRBD2 (6 bases). CDR1 is LNHNV and CDR2 is YYDKDF in the germline V gene (reference sequence). This CDR3 is 17 amino acids long. V was pared by 0 bases and J by 8 bases, with 20 bases between. As DNA, the CDR3 is TGTGCCACCAGCAGAGATAGCGTGCTGGGGGGTTGGCATGAGCAGTTCTTC. Translation gives CATSRDSVLGGWHEQFF.

J is TRBJ2-5 and V is TRBV27; 11 nucleotides line up with TRBD2. The end of the DNA fits TRBJ2-7 better, so the J call may be wrong. The CDR3 has 16 residues. Germline V gene sequence: CDR1 MNHEY, CDR2 SMNVEV (reference sequence). The CDR3 protein is CASSLYSGRALYEQYF. DNA for the CDR3: TGTGCCAGCAGTCTATATAGCGGGAGGGCCCTCTACGAGCAGTACTTC.

The chain uses TRBV19 and TRBJ1-1; D is possibly TRBD1 (6 bases). V gave up 6 bases and J gave up 1 base, with 18 bases separating them. Germline lookup yields CDR1 LNHDA and CDR2 SQIVND (reference sequence). The CDR3 is 16 amino acids. The CDR3 spells CASSQYGQFENTEAFF. CDR3 DNA sequence: TGTGCCAGTAGCCAATACGGACAGTTTGAGAACACTGAAGCTTTCTTT.